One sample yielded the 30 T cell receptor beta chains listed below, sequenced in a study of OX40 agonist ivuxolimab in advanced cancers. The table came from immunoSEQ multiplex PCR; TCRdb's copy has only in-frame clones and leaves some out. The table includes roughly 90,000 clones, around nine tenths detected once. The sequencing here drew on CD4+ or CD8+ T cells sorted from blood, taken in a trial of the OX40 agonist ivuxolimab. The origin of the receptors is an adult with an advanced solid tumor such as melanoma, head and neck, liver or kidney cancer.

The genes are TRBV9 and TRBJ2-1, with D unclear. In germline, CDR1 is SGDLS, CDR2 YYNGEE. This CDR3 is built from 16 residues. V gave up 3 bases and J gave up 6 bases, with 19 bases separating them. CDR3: CASSALGRAYLNEQFF. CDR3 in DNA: TGTGCCAGCAGCGCCCTGGGTAGGGCTTACCTCAATGAGCAGTTCTTC.

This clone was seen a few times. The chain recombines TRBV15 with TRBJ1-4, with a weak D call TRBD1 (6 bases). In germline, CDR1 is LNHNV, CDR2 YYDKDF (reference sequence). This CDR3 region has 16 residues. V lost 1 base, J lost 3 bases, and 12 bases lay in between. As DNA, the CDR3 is TGTGCCACCAGCAGAGGGACGACAGGTTCTAATGAAAAACTGTTTTTT. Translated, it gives CATSRGTTGSNEKLFF.

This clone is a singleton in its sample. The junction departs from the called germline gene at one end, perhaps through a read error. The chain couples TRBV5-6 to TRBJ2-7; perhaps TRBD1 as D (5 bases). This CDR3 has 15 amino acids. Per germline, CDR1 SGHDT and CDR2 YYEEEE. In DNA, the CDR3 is TGTGCCAGCAGCTACGACAGATTTGGGTCCTCCGAGCAGTACTTC. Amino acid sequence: CASSYDRFGSSEQYF.

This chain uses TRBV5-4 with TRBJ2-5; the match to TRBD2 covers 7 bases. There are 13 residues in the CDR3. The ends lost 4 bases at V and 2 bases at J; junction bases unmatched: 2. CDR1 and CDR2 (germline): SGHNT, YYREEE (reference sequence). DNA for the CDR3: TGTGCCAGCAGCCCGGGACTACAAGAGACCCAGTACTTC. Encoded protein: CASSPGLQETQYF.

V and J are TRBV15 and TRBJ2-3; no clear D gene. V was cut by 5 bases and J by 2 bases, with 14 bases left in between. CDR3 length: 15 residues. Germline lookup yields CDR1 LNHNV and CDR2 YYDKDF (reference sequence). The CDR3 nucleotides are TGTGCCACCAGCCTCGGTACCGCGTCCACAGATACGCAGTATTTT. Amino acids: CATSLGTASTDTQYF.

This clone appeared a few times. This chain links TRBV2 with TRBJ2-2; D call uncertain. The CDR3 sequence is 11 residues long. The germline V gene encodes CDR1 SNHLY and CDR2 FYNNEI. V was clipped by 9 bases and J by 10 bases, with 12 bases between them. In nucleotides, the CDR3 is TGTGCCAGTTTACTGACATCGGAGCTGTTTTTT. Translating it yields CASLLTSELFF.

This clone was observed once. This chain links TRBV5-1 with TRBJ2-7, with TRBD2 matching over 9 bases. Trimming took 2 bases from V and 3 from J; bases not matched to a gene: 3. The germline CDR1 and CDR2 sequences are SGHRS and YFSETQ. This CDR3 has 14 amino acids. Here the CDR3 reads CASSFGTSFYEQYF. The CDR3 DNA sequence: TGCGCCAGCAGCTTTGGGACTAGCTTCTACGAGCAGTACTTC.

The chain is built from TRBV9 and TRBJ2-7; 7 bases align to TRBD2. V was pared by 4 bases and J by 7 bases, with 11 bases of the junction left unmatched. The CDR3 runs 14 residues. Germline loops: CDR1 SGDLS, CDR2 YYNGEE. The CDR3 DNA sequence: TGTGCCAGCAGCCCACCCCATGGGAGGGATGAGCAGTACTTC. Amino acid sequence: CASSPPHGRDEQYF. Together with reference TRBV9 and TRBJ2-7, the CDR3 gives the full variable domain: DSGVTQTPKHLITATGQRVTLRCSPRSGDLSVYWYQQSLDQGLQFLIQYYNGEERAKGNILERFSAQQFPDLHSELNLSSLELGDSALYFCASSPPHGRDEQYFGPGTRLTVT.

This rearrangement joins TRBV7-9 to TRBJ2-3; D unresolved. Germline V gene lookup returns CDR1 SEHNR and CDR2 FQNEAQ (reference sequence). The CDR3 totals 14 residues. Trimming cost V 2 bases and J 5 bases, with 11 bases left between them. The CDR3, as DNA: TGTGCCAGCAGCTTACGGGTAAGGGAAGATACGCAGTATTTT. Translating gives CASSLRVREDTQYF.

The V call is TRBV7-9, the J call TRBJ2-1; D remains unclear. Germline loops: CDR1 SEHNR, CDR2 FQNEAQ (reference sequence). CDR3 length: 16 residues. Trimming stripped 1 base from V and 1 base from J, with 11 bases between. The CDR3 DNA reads TGTGCCAGCAGCTTAGGCGCGACCCTATCCTACAATGAGCAGTTCTTC. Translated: CASSLGATLSYNEQFF.

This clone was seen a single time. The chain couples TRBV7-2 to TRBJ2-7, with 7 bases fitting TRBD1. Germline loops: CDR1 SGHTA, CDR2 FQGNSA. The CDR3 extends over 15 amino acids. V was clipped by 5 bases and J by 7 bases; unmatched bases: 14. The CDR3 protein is CASSLPPTGSREQYF. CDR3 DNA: TGTGCCAGCAGCCTTCCCCCGACAGGGTCCCGGGAGCAGTACTTC.

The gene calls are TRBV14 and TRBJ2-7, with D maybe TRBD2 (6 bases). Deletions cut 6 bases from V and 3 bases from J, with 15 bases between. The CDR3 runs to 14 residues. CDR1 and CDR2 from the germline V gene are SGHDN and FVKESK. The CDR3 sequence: CASSGGTSYYEQYF. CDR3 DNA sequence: TGTGCCAGCAGTGGAGGGACTTCCTACTACGAGCAGTACTTC.

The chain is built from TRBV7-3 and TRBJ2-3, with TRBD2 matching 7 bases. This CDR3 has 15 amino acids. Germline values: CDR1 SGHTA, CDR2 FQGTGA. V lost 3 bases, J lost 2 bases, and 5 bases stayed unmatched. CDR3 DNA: TGTGCCAGCAGCTTTACGGGGGGTGTCACAGATACGCAGTATTTT. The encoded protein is CASSFTGGVTDTQYF.

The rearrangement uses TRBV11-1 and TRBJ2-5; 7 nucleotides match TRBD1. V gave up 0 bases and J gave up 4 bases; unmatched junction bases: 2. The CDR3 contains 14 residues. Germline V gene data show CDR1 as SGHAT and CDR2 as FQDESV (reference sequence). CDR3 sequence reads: CASSLAGQPETQYF. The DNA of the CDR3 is TGTGCCAGCAGCTTAGCGGGACAGCCAGAGACCCAGTACTTC.

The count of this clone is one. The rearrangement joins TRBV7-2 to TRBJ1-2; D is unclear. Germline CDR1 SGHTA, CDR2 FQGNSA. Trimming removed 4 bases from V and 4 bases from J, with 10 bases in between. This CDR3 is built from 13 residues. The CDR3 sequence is CASSSTSSYGYTF. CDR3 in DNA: TGTGCCAGCAGCTCAACCTCCAGCTATGGCTACACCTTC.

The CDR3 DNA sequence: TGTGCCAGCAAAGAGGCTAGCGGGGTTTACAATGAGCAGTTCTTC. Translating gives CASKEASGVYNEQFF. The rearrangement uses TRBV7-3 and TRBJ2-1, with 9 nucleotides matching TRBD2. CDR3 length: 15 amino acids. Looked up from germline, CDR1 is SGHTA and CDR2 is FQGTGA. After removal of 7 bases from V and 4 bases from J, the junction contained 8 bases not matched to a gene.

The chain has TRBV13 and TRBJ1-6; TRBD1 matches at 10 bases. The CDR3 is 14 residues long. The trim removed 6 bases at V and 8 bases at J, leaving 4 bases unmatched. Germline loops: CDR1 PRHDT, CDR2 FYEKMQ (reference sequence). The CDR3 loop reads CASSRTGGDSPLHF. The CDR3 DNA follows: TGTGCCAGCAGTAGGACAGGGGGAGATTCACCCCTCCACTTT.

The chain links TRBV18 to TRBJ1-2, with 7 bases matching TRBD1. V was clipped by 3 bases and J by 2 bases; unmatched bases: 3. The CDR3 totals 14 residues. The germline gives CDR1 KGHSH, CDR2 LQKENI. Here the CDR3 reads CASSPGTENYGYTF. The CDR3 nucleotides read TGTGCCAGCTCACCCGGGACAGAGAACTATGGCTACACCTTC.

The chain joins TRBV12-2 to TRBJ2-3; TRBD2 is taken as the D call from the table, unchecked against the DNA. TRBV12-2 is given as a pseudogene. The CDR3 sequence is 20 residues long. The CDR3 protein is CASRLVCSGLAGASTDTQYF. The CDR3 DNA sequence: TGTGCAAGTCGCTTAGTTTGTTCTGGGCTAGCGGGGGCCAGCACAGATACGCAGTATTTT.

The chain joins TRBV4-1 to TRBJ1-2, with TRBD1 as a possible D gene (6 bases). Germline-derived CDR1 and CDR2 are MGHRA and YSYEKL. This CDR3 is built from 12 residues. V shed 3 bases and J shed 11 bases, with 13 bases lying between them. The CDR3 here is CASSQLQGLYTF. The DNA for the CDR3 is TGCGCCAGCAGCCAGCTACAGGGCCTGTACACCTTC.

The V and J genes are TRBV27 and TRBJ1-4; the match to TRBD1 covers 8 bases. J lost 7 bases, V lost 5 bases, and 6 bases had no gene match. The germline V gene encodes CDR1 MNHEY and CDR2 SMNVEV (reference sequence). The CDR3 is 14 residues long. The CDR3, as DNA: TGTGCCAGCAGTGTCGGACAGGGAACTGAAAAACTGTTTTTT. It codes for CASSVGQGTEKLFF.

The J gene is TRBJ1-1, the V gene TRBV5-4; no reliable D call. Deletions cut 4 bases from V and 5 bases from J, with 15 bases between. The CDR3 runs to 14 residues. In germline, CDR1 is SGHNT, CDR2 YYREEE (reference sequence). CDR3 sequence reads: CASSGSRGQTEAFF. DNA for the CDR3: TGTGCCAGCAGCGGATCGCGGGGTCAGACTGAAGCTTTCTTT.

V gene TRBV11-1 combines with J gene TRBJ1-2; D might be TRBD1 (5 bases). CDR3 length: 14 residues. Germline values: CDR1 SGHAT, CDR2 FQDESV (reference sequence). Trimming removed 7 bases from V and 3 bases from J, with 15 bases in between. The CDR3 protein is CASTPGGGDYGYTF. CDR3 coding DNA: TGTGCCAGCACCCCCGGTGGGGGAGACTATGGCTACACCTTC.

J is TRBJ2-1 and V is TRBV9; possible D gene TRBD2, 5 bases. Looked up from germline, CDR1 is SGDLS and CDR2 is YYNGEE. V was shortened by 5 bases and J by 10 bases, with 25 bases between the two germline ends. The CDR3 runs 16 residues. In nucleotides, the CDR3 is TGTGCCAGCAGTCTTAATGCGGGTCTTCGGGTCGTGGAGCAGTTCTTC. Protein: CASSLNAGLRVVEQFF.

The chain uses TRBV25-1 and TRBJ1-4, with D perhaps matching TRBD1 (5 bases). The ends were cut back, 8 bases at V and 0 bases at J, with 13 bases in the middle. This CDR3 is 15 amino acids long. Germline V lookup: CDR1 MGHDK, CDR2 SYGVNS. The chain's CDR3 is CASGTSGTTNEKLFF. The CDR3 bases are TGTGCCAGCGGGACCTCAGGGACAACTAATGAAAAACTGTTTTTT.

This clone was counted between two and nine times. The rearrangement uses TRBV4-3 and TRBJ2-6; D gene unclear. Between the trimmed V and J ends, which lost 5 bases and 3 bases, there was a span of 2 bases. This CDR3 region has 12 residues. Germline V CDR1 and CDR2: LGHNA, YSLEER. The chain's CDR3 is CASSYGANVLTF. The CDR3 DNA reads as TGCGCCAGCAGCTATGGGGCCAACGTCCTGACTTTC.

The CDR3 reads CASSLGIGTSSGNTIYF. Written as DNA, the CDR3 is TGTGCCAGCAGCTTAGGGATAGGGACGAGCTCTGGAAACACCATATATTTT. V is TRBV7-6 and J is TRBJ1-3, with D possibly TRBD1 on 5 matching bases. CDR1 is SGHVS, CDR2 FNYEAQ, per germline. V lost 1 base and J lost 0, with 13 bases in between. The length of the CDR3 is 17 residues.

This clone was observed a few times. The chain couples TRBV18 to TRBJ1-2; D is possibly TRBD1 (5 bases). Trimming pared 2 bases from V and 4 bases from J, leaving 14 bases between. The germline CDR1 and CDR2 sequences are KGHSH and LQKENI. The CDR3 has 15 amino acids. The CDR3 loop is CASSPEGWVSYGYTF. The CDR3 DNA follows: TGTGCCAGCTCACCAGAGGGGTGGGTGAGCTATGGCTACACCTTC.

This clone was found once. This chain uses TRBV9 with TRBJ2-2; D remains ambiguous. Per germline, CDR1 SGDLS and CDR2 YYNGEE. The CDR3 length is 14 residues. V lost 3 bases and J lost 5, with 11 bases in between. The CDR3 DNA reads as TGTGCCAGCAGCGCCCGAGTAGAGACCGGGGAGCTGTTTTTT. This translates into CASSARVETGELFF.

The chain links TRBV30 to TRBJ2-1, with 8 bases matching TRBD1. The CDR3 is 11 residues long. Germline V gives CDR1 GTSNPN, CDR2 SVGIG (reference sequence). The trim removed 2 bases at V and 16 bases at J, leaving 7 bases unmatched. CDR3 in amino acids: CAWSTGTGRFF. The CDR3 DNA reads TGTGCCTGGAGTACCGGGACAGGTCGTTTCTTC.